This TCR beta chain was sequenced during a study of T cells after yellow fever vaccination. As for the study in general: In the case of low-cell-number fractions, SMART-Seq v4 Ultra Low Input was used for preparation.

TCRdb fed the 5' RACE reads into MiXCR, producing one record per CDR3 protein. The sample includes some 100,000 distinct CDR3 sequences, around 7.2% of them seen just once. Germline V gene sequence: CDR1 SGHRS, CDR2 YFSETQ. The CDR3 covers 11 residues. General study results and limits: After the booster, 96% of CD4 and 88% of CD8 primary-response clones were re-detected. A weaker secondary response peaked on day 5, the primary on day 15.

Regarding this clonotype: Its antigen is not known. One end of the junction is discordant with germline, which a read error may explain.

Sequencing was performed on CD4+ T cells sorted from PBMCs, taken approximately 47 days after the first yellow fever vaccination. The rearrangement joins TRBV5-1 to TRBJ2-7; TRBD1 is a possible D gene (5 bases). The source is a man aged 18 to 30 who received the YFV17D yellow fever vaccine. CDR3 sequence (DNA): TGCGCCAGCAGTCAAGACAGCCTTTTCCACTTC. Its protein is CASSQDSLFHF. Complete variable domain (other parts from reference TRBV5-1 and TRBJ2-7): KAGVTQTPRYLIKTRGQQVTLSCSPISGHRSVSWYQQTPGQGLQFLFEYFSETQRNKGNFPGRFSGRQFSNSRSEMNVSTLELGDSALYLCASSQDSLFHFGPGTRLTVT.